Shown below are 18 T cell receptor beta chains from a single sample sequenced in a study of identifying expanded T cells in peripheral blood. Sequencing used immunoSEQ multiplex PCR; TCRdb keeps in-frame clones, though not all of them. The sample has roughly 78,000 clones, 90% seen once. Sequencing was done on a sample of blood. These receptors were collected from a person aged 18 to 75 in good health.

This sequence joins TRBV6-1 and TRBJ2-1; D not certain. With 4 bases removed from V and 4 bases from J, the gap between germline ends came to 11 bases. This CDR3 region has 14 residues. The germline gives CDR1 MNHNS, CDR2 SASEGT. This CDR3 is CASSGSKEYNEQFF. CDR3 coding DNA: TGTGCCAGCAGTGGGAGCAAGGAGTACAATGAGCAGTTCTTC.

This rearrangement joins TRBV23-1 to TRBJ1-2; unclear D gene. TRBV23-1 is recorded as an ORF, its role being uncertain. The V gene lost 2 bases and the J gene lost 0 bases, with 4 bases spanning the gap. This CDR3 comprises 13 residues. CDR3 sequence: CASSQRPNYGYTF. CDR3 sequence (DNA): TGCGCCAGCAGTCAAAGGCCTAACTATGGCTACACCTTC.

The rearrangement uses TRBV10-1 and TRBJ2-3; 11 nucleotides match TRBD1. Germline loops: CDR1 WNHNN, CDR2 SYGVQD (reference sequence). The CDR3 has 14 amino acids. The ends lost 6 bases at V and 5 bases at J; junction bases unmatched: 4. The CDR3 DNA reads TGCGCCAGCAGAGAGGGACAGGGGGAAGATACGCAGTATTTT. Amino acid sequence: CASREGQGEDTQYF.

Of note for this clone: Other nucleotide sequences from this sample produce the same CDR3. This sequence joins TRBV19 and TRBJ1-4; possibly TRBD1 for D (5 bases). This CDR3 contains 14 residues. CDR1 and CDR2 (germline): LNHDA, SQIVND (reference sequence). V lost 5 bases and J 1 base, leaving 8 bases between the germline ends. CDR3 DNA sequence: TGTGCCAGTAGTGCGGGGGGAACTAATGAAAAACTGTTTTTT. Translating gives CASSAGGTNEKLFF.

This chain joins TRBV7-2 and TRBJ1-3, with D tentatively TRBD1 (5 bases). The germline V gene encodes CDR1 SGHTA and CDR2 FQGNSA. The CDR3 consists of 14 residues. V was clipped by 6 bases and J by 5 bases, with 14 bases between them. The DNA of the CDR3 is TGTGCCAGCAGTTCGTCCGGGACGAGAAACACCATATATTTT. It translates to CASSSSGTRNTIYF.

V and J are TRBV4-3 and TRBJ1-1; possibly TRBD1 for D (5 bases). The V gene's germline CDR1 is LGHNA and CDR2 YSLEER. This CDR3 has 13 amino acids. V was shortened by 1 base and J by 8 bases, with 11 bases between the two germline ends. The CDR3 sequence: CASSQAGRSEAFF. CDR3 in DNA: TGCGCCAGCAGCCAAGCAGGGCGATCCGAAGCTTTCTTT.

Points on this clone: An end of the junction differs from the germline gene, which may be a read error. The rearrangement links TRBV5-8 to TRBJ1-6; tentatively, D is TRBD1 (5 bases). This CDR3 spans 16 amino acids. Germline assignment: CDR1 SGHTS and CDR2 YDEGEE. CDR3: CASSQALGSGNSPLHF. The DNA of the CDR3 is TGCGCCAGCAGCCAAGCATTGGGGTCAGGGAACTCACCCCTCCACTTT.

The chain has TRBV5-6 and TRBJ2-7, with TRBD1 matching over 8 bases. The germline gives CDR1 SGHDT, CDR2 YYEEEE. The length of the CDR3 is 14 residues. With 2 bases clipped from V and 4 bases from J, the junction kept 5 bases outside the gene matches. The CDR3 loop reads CASSLAGGGYEQYF. The CDR3 DNA reads TGTGCCAGCAGCTTAGCAGGGGGCGGATACGAGCAGTACTTC. The whole variable domain, remainder taken from reference TRBV5-6 and TRBJ2-7, is DAGVTQSPTHLIKTRGQQVTLRCSPKSGHDTVSWYQQALGQGPQFIFQYYEEEERQRGNFPDRFSGHQFPNYSSELNVNALLLGDSALYLCASSLAGGGYEQYFGPGTRLTVT.

This chain uses TRBV5-1 with TRBJ1-2; TRBD1 matches at 7 bases. J lost 1 base, V lost 3 bases, and 6 bases had no gene match. The CDR3 totals 15 residues. The germline V gene has CDR1 SGHRS and CDR2 YFSETQ. As DNA, the CDR3 is TGCGCCAGCAGCTCGGGGACAGCTGTTAACTATGGCTACACCTTC. Protein: CASSSGTAVNYGYTF. Full variable domain (remainder filled in from reference TRBV5-1 and TRBJ1-2): KAGVTQTPRYLIKTRGQQVTLSCSPISGHRSVSWYQQTPGQGLQFLFEYFSETQRNKGNFPGRFSGRQFSNSRSEMNVSTLELGDSALYLCASSSGTAVNYGYTFGSGTRLTVV.

The V call is TRBV27, the J call TRBJ2-4; 10 bases fit TRBD2. This CDR3 region has 16 residues. Germline V gene data show CDR1 as MNHEY and CDR2 as SMNVEV (reference sequence). V shed 5 bases, J shed 2 bases, and the junction held 6 bases outside the gene matches. The CDR3 loop reads CASSHSGGASKNIQYF. The CDR3 DNA follows: TGTGCCAGCAGTCACAGCGGGGGGGCTTCCAAAAACATTCAGTACTTC.

V and J are TRBV10-3 and TRBJ2-3; D unresolved. Trimming took off 8 bases at V and 6 bases at J, with 9 bases between the two ends. Germline V gene lookup returns CDR1 ENHRY and CDR2 SYGVKD. The CDR3 loop spans 11 amino acids. DNA of the CDR3: TGTGCCATCGGGGTGGCGGATACGCAGTATTTT. Translated: CAIGVADTQYF.

This chain joins TRBV4-1 and TRBJ2-7; D unclear. Germline V gene lookup returns CDR1 MGHRA and CDR2 YSYEKL. V gave up 4 bases and J gave up 3 bases, with 16 bases separating them. The CDR3 sequence is 15 residues long. The CDR3 region is CASSLVPSASYEQYF. As DNA, the CDR3 is TGCGCCAGCAGCCTAGTACCCAGTGCAAGCTACGAGCAGTACTTC.

J is TRBJ2-1 and V is TRBV4-1; 8 positions agree with TRBD1. Germline lookup yields CDR1 MGHRA and CDR2 YSYEKL. Trimming took 3 bases from V and 6 from J; bases not matched to a gene: 7. The CDR3 covers 15 residues. CDR3 sequence: CASSHPGQASNEQFF. The CDR3 nucleotides read TGCGCCAGCAGCCATCCGGGACAGGCCAGCAATGAGCAGTTCTTC.

The rearrangement uses TRBV14 and TRBJ2-1; 7 nucleotides match TRBD1. J lost 3 bases, V lost 5 bases, and 10 bases had no gene match. The CDR3 is 16 residues long. Germline values: CDR1 SGHDN, CDR2 FVKESK. Here the CDR3 reads CASSSRRQGLYNEQFF. The CDR3 coding sequence is TGTGCCAGCAGCTCGCGACGACAGGGCCTCTACAATGAGCAGTTCTTC.

The chain is built from TRBV19 and TRBJ1-1, with a possible D match to TRBD1 (6 bases). Trimming removed 3 bases at V and 3 bases at J, with 11 bases between. This CDR3 has 14 residues. The germline CDR1 and CDR2 sequences are LNHDA and SQIVND (reference sequence). The CDR3 DNA reads as TGTGCCAGTAGTATTGGGGGGGCCTACACTGAAGCTTTCTTT. It yields the protein CASSIGGAYTEAFF.

The gene calls are TRBV18 and TRBJ2-3, with 9 bases lining up with TRBD2. The J segment lost 4 bases and the V segment lost 4 bases, leaving 9 bases of the junction unmatched. Germline CDR1 reads KGHSH; CDR2 reads LQKENI. The CDR3 totals 16 residues. The CDR3 loop reads CASSQGASGTSDTQYF. CDR3 DNA: TGTGCCAGCTCACAGGGGGCTAGCGGGACCTCAGATACGCAGTATTTT.

The chain joins TRBV7-2 to TRBJ1-2, with 7 bases lining up with TRBD1. The germline V gene has CDR1 SGHTA and CDR2 FQGNSA. With V trimmed by 5 bases and J by 7 bases, 13 bases remained unmatched. The CDR3 is made up of 15 amino acids. CDR3 coding DNA: TGTGCCAGCAGCGACCTCCCGGGACAGCCCTTTGGCTACACCTTC. This gives the protein CASSDLPGQPFGYTF.

V usage is TRBV29-1 and J usage is TRBJ2-3; D gene unclear. The CDR3 has 13 amino acids. Trimming pared 8 bases from V and 3 bases from J, leaving 15 bases between. Germline V gene sequence: CDR1 SQVTM, CDR2 ANQGSEA. The CDR3 DNA is TGCAGCATCGCCTCGGGCGGAACAGATACGCAGTATTTT. Translated: CSIASGGTDTQYF.